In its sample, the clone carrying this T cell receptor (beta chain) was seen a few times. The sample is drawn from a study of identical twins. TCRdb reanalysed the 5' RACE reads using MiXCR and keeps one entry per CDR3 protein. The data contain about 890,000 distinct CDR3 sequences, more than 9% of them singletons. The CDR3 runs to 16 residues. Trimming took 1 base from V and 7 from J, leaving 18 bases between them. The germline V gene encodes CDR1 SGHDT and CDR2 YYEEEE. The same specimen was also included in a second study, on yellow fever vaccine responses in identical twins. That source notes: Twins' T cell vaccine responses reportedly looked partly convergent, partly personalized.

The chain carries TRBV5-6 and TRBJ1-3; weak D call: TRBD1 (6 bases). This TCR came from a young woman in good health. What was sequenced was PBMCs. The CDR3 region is CASSLRPRAGGNTIYF. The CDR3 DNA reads TGTGCCAGCAGCTTGAGGCCCAGGGCTGGGGGCAACACCATATATTTT.